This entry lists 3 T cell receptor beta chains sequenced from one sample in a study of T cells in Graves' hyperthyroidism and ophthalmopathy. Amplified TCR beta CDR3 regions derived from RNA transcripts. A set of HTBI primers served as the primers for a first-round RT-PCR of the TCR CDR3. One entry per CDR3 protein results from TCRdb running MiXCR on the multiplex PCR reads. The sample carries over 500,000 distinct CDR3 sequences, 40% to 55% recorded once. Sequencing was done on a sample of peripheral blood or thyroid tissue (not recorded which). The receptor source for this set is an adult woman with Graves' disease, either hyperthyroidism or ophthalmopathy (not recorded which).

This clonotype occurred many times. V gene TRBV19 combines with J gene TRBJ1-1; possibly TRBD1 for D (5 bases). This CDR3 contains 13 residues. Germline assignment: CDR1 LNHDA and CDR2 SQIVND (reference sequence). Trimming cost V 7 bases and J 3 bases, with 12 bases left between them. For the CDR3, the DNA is TGTGCCAGTAAGGCCAGGGAGGACACTGAAGCTTTCTTT. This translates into CASKAREDTEAFF.

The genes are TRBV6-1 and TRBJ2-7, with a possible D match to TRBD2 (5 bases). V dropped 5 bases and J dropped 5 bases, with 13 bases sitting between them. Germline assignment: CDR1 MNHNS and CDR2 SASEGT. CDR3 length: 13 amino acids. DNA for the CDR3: TGTGCCAGCAGTTACGAGCGGTCCCACGAGCAGTACTTC. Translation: CASSYERSHEQYF.

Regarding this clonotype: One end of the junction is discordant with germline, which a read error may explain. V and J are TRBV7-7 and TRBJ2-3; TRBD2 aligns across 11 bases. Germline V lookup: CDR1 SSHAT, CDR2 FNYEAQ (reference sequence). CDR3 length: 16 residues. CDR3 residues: CASSLGTSGNTDTQYF. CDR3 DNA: TGTGCTAGCAGCTTGGGGACTAGCGGAAACACAGATACGCAGTATTTT.